The 20 T cell receptor beta chains in this list originate from one sample, sequenced in a study of T cell responses to AZD1222 COVID-19 vaccine. Assay: immunoSEQ multiplex PCR; the TCRdb copy retains only in-frame clones and omits some. This sample has 13,000 or so clones; about 80% occur once, and the top ten carry around 40%. Here the sequenced sample was peripheral blood, taken 28 days after the second AZD1222 dose. These receptors were collected from an adult who received the AZD1222 COVID-19 vaccine.

The chain carries TRBV28 and TRBJ2-7, with 9 positions matching TRBD2. Germline V gives CDR1 MDHEN, CDR2 SYDVKM. The CDR3 spans 17 residues. The CDR3 sequence: CAHSPPIAGDPIYEQYF. As DNA, the CDR3 is TGTGCTCACAGCCCTCCAATAGCGGGAGACCCCATCTACGAGCAGTACTTC.

This clone was observed once. This sequence joins TRBV4-1 and TRBJ1-1, with TRBD1 as a possible D gene (6 bases). CDR1 MGHRA and CDR2 YSYEKL come from the germline V gene. Trimming removed 0 bases from V and 3 bases from J, with 11 bases in between. The CDR3 contains 15 residues. The CDR3 DNA is TGCGCCAGCAGCCAAGATCCGGGGGCGGACACTGAAGCTTTCTTT. This sequence encodes CASSQDPGADTEAFF.

CDR3 amino acids: CASSLRTNTDTQYF. The CDR3 nucleotides are TGTGCCAGCAGTCTACGGACTAACACAGATACGCAGTATTTT. The chain uses TRBV2 and TRBJ2-3, with a tentative D call TRBD2 (6 bases). The germline V gene has CDR1 SNHLY and CDR2 FYNNEI. V was cut by 5 bases and J by 2 bases, with 11 bases left in between. The CDR3 consists of 14 residues.

This clone was counted between two and nine times. The chain combines TRBV7-9 with TRBJ2-2; 7 positions agree with TRBD1. The CDR3 runs to 17 residues. Germline values: CDR1 SEHNR, CDR2 FQNEAQ (reference sequence). V lost 0 bases, J lost 0 bases, and 4 bases stayed unmatched. This CDR3 is CASSLASGTANTGELFF. CDR3 nucleotides: TGTGCCAGCAGCTTAGCTTCCGGGACAGCGAACACCGGGGAGCTGTTTTTT. Combining the CDR3 with reference TRBV7-9 and TRBJ2-2 gives the whole variable domain DTGVSQNPRHKITKRGQNVTFRCDPISEHNRLYWYRQTLGQGPEFLTYFQNEAQLEKSRLLSDRFSAERPKGSFSTLEIQRTEQGDSAMYLCASSLASGTANTGELFFGEGSRLTVL.

The rearrangement uses TRBV2 and TRBJ2-7; tentatively, D is TRBD1 or TRBD2 (5 bases each). CDR1 is SNHLY, CDR2 FYNNEI, per germline. This CDR3 comprises 14 residues. Trimming stripped 2 bases from V and 2 bases from J, with 10 bases between. The CDR3 region is CASSEQGVTYEQYF. The CDR3 coding sequence is TGTGCCAGCAGTGAACAGGGAGTAACCTACGAGCAGTACTTC. Full variable domain (missing parts from reference TRBV2 and TRBJ2-7): EPEVTQTPSHQVTQMGQEVILRCVPISNHLYFYWYRQILGQKVEFLVSFYNNEISEKSEIFDDQFSVERPDGSNFTLKIRSTKLEDSAMYFCASSEQGVTYEQYFGPGTRLTVT.

The chain employs TRBV5-6 and TRBJ2-7, with 10 bases aligning to TRBD2. Germline values: CDR1 SGHDT, CDR2 YYEEEE. V shed 1 base, J shed 5 bases, and the junction held 6 bases outside the gene matches. The length of the CDR3 is 15 residues. CDR3 nucleotides: TGTGCCAGCAGCTTGACCCTAGCGGGAGCAAACGAGCAGTACTTC. Amino acids: CASSLTLAGANEQYF. Variable domain in full (rest from reference TRBV5-6 and TRBJ2-7): DAGVTQSPTHLIKTRGQQVTLRCSPKSGHDTVSWYQQALGQGPQFIFQYYEEEERQRGNFPDRFSGHQFPNYSSELNVNALLLGDSALYLCASSLTLAGANEQYFGPGTRLTVT.

V usage is TRBV18 and J usage is TRBJ2-7; D is tentatively TRBD1 or TRBD2 (5 bases each). The CDR3 length is 15 residues. In germline, CDR1 is KGHSH, CDR2 LQKENI. Trimming took off 4 bases at V and 0 bases at J, with 13 bases between the two ends. The CDR3 region is CASSRGPGSSYEQYF. DNA of the CDR3: TGTGCCAGCTCACGAGGGCCAGGGAGCTCCTACGAGCAGTACTTC.

The rearrangement uses TRBV5-1 and TRBJ2-1; D ambiguous. Trimming pared 2 bases from V and 3 bases from J, leaving 9 bases between. Germline V gives CDR1 SGHRS, CDR2 YFSETQ. This CDR3 comprises 14 residues. CDR3 DNA sequence: TGCGCCAGCAGCTTAGGCCAGAACTACAATGAGCAGTTCTTC. Its protein is CASSLGQNYNEQFF.

This chain connects TRBV28 to TRBJ2-1; 9 nucleotides agree with TRBD2. Trimming cost V 3 bases and J 0 bases; bases outside gene matches: 3. The CDR3 sequence is 16 residues long. The germline V gene has CDR1 MDHEN and CDR2 SYDVKM. CDR3: CASSFVAGASYNEQFF. The CDR3 bases are TGTGCCAGCAGTTTCGTAGCGGGGGCCTCCTACAATGAGCAGTTCTTC.

The rearrangement links TRBV27 to TRBJ2-7; the D gene is possibly TRBD2 (5 bases). CDR1 is MNHEY, CDR2 SMNVEV, per germline (reference sequence). The CDR3 totals 14 residues. Trimming cost V 5 bases and J 2 bases, with 13 bases left between them. CDR3 loop: CASSQRTGTYEQYF. The CDR3 DNA reads TGTGCCAGCAGTCAGCGGACCGGAACCTACGAGCAGTACTTC.

This CDR3 reads CASSQVVSQETQYF. The CDR3 DNA reads TGTGCCAGCAGCCAAGTAGTCAGTCAAGAGACCCAGTACTTC. The rearrangement joins TRBV14 to TRBJ2-5; D unresolved. Germline lookup yields CDR1 SGHDN and CDR2 FVKESK. This CDR3 spans 14 amino acids. Trimming removed 1 base at V and 2 bases at J, with 8 bases between.

The CDR3 nucleotides are TGTGCCAGCAGCCGGGAGGGACAGGGAACTGAAGCTTTCTTT. Its protein is CASSREGQGTEAFF. J is TRBJ1-1 and V is TRBV3-1 (or the pseudogene TRBV3-2); 9 bases fit TRBD1. Trimming at V came to 4 bases and at J to 5 bases, leaving 5 bases not matched to a gene. The CDR3 is 14 residues long. Germline V gene sequence: CDR1 LGHDT, CDR2 YNNKEL (reference sequence).

This clone was observed a single time. The chain recombines TRBV5-1 with TRBJ1-5; D not certain. Germline V gene data show CDR1 as SGHRS and CDR2 as YFSETQ. V gave up 0 bases and J gave up 1 base, with 8 bases separating them. The CDR3 is 15 amino acids. DNA for the CDR3: TGCGCCAGCAGCTTGGATGTCGGCAGCAATCAGCCCCAGCATTTT. Protein sequence: CASSLDVGSNQPQHF.

The chain combines TRBV7-9 with TRBJ2-2; D is unclear. The CDR3 covers 14 residues. Trimming took off 8 bases at V and 7 bases at J, with 17 bases between the two ends. Germline CDR1 is SEHNR and CDR2 is FQNEAQ (reference sequence). CDR3 in amino acids: CASQSSAESGELFF. The CDR3 DNA follows: TGTGCCAGCCAGTCTTCCGCGGAAAGCGGGGAGCTGTTTTTT.

This rearrangement joins TRBV28 to TRBJ2-3; perhaps TRBD1 as D (5 bases). The CDR3 contains 15 residues. Germline lookup yields CDR1 MDHEN and CDR2 SYDVKM. Trimming removed 6 bases from V and 0 bases from J, with 13 bases in between. The DNA of the CDR3 is TGTGCCAGCAGCCTACCAGGGATAAGCACAGATACGCAGTATTTT. As protein: CASSLPGISTDTQYF.

The gene calls are TRBV19 and TRBJ2-7; D gene unclear. The CDR3 runs 14 residues. Germline CDR1 and CDR2: LNHDA and SQIVND (reference sequence). V gave up 7 bases and J gave up 6 bases, with 19 bases separating them. CDR3 bases: TGTGCCAGTACACCAGGTGTTGGAGTTGGCGAGCAGTACTTC. Protein: CASTPGVGVGEQYF.

J is TRBJ2-7 and V is TRBV7-8; TRBD2 aligns across 7 bases. The germline gives CDR1 SGHVS, CDR2 FQNEAQ. This CDR3 is 14 amino acids long. The trim removed 2 bases at V and 3 bases at J, leaving 4 bases unmatched. DNA of the CDR3: TGTGCCAGCAGCTTAAGCGGGGCAGGCTACGAGCAGTACTTC. Translating gives CASSLSGAGYEQYF.

The V gene is TRBV27, the J gene TRBJ1-2; the D gene is possibly TRBD1 (5 bases). CDR1 and CDR2 from the germline V gene are MNHEY and SMNVEV (reference sequence). Between the trimmed V and J ends, which lost 3 bases and 4 bases, there was a span of 12 bases. The CDR3 loop spans 14 amino acids. The CDR3 region has the DNA TGTGCCAGCAGTTTGAACAGACAGAGCTATGGCTACACCTTC. Amino acids: CASSLNRQSYGYTF.

This chain links TRBV12-3 or TRBV12-4 with TRBJ1-5, with 7 bases lining up with TRBD1. The CDR3 length is 13 residues. Germline trimming cut 5 bases from V and 5 bases from J; bases unmatched to any gene: 3. The CDR3 coding sequence is TGTGCCAGCAGTATTGGACAGGATCAGCCCCAGCATTTT. Protein product: CASSIGQDQPQHF.

This clone was counted a single time. The V call is TRBV9, the J call TRBJ1-2; D is ambiguous. V lost 0 bases, J lost 2 bases, and 8 bases lay in between. The germline CDR1 and CDR2 sequences are SGDLS and YYNGEE. The CDR3 has 14 residues. This chain's CDR3 is CASSVGVGNYGYTF. CDR3 in DNA: TGTGCCAGCAGCGTAGGGGTGGGGAACTATGGCTACACCTTC.